The next 15 T cell receptor beta chains were all read from a single sample in a study of T cell repertoires in cytomegalovirus infection. TCRdb processed the reads anew with MiXCR; each CDR3 protein has one entry. The sample comprises around 310,000 distinct CDR3 sequences, under 20% of which are singletons, and 9.5% to 15% rests with the top ten. Sequenced input: PBMCs. The receptor source for this set is a human donor in good health (CMV status not recorded). Some clones in this sample may be carry-over from other donors' samples.

Many counts were recorded for this clonotype. The chain carries TRBV12-3 or TRBV12-4 and TRBJ2-2; D may correspond to TRBD1 or TRBD2 (6 bases each). The CDR3 is made up of 13 amino acids. V was trimmed by 2 bases and J by 6 bases, leaving 7 bases between them. CDR3 DNA sequence: TGTGCCAGCAGTTTACGGGGGCCCGGGGAGCTGTTTTTT. Protein: CASSLRGPGELFF.

Ten or more counts support this clonotype. The chain employs TRBV20-1 and TRBJ1-2; TRBD1 agrees at 9 bases. CDR3 length equals 13 residues. Germline trimming cut 6 bases from V and 7 bases from J; bases unmatched to any gene: 9. Germline assignment: CDR1 DFQATT and CDR2 SNEGSKA (reference sequence). CDR3 amino acids: CSALTQGASGYTF. In nucleotides, the CDR3 is TGCAGTGCGCTAACACAGGGGGCAAGTGGCTACACCTTC.

This clonotype was counted only a few times. The rearrangement links TRBV25-1 to TRBJ1-6, with a possible D match to TRBD1 (5 bases). V was trimmed by 2 bases and J by 10 bases, leaving 9 bases between them. Per the germline V gene, CDR1 is MGHDK and CDR2 is SYGVNS. The length of the CDR3 is 13 residues. The CDR3 reads CASSEGGGSPLHF. In nucleotides, the CDR3 is TGTGCCAGCAGTGAAGGGGGAGGGTCACCCCTCCACTTT.

This clonotype was counted a few times. The rearrangement joins TRBV19 to TRBJ2-5; D may be TRBD1 (6 bases). This CDR3 is 15 amino acids long. The germline V gene has CDR1 LNHDA and CDR2 SQIVND (reference sequence). Trimming stripped 3 bases from V and 5 bases from J, with 16 bases between. The CDR3 DNA is TGTGCCAGTAGTATTGGACAGACCGTCGCCGAGACCCAGTACTTC. This translates into CASSIGQTVAETQYF.

This clonotype was counted many times. The gene calls are TRBV4-1 and TRBJ1-5; no definite D call. Trimming took off 3 bases at V and 0 bases at J, with 6 bases between the two ends. Germline V CDR1 and CDR2: MGHRA, YSYEKL. This CDR3 contains 14 residues. The chain's CDR3 is CASSQYDSNQPQHF. For the CDR3, the DNA is TGCGCCAGCAGCCAGTACGATAGCAATCAGCCCCAGCATTTT.

The chain employs TRBV12-3 or TRBV12-4 and TRBJ2-2, with D tentatively TRBD1 (6 bases). V dropped 6 bases and J dropped 0 bases, with 14 bases sitting between them. The CDR3 runs 16 residues. The CDR3 here is CASSGQFSSNTGELFF. Here the CDR3 DNA reads TGTGCCAGCAGCGGACAGTTCAGTTCGAACACCGGGGAGCTGTTTTTT.

This clonotype has just a few counts. The chain is built from TRBV28 and TRBJ1-2; tentatively, D is TRBD1 (5 bases). CDR3 length equals 13 residues. Trimming took off 3 bases at V and 8 bases at J, with 13 bases between the two ends. CDR1 is MDHEN and CDR2 is SYDVKM in the germline V gene. CDR3 amino acids: CASSFQGTNGYTF. In nucleotides, the CDR3 is TGTGCCAGCAGTTTTCAGGGAACAAACGGCTACACCTTC.

In its sample, this clonotype was seen many times. The CDR3: CASSLAGQGANQPQHF. CDR3 in DNA: TGTGCCAGCAGCTTAGCAGGACAGGGGGCTAATCAGCCCCAGCATTTT. The rearrangement joins TRBV7-2 to TRBJ1-5, with 11 bases aligning to TRBD1. The CDR3 runs 16 residues. Per germline, CDR1 SGHTA and CDR2 FQGNSA. Trimming removed 0 bases from V and 4 bases from J; junction bases left unmatched: 2.

Many counts were recorded for this clonotype. The rearrangement uses TRBV7-2 and TRBJ1-5; the D is unclear. This CDR3 is 13 amino acids long. Germline CDR1 and CDR2: SGHTA and FQGNSA. V lost 1 base and J 4 bases, leaving 5 bases between the germline ends. CDR3 in amino acids: CASSLVSNQPQHF. CDR3 nucleotide sequence: TGTGCCAGCAGCTTAGTATCGAATCAGCCCCAGCATTTT.

This clonotype was seen many times. This sequence joins TRBV6-2 or TRBV6-3 and TRBJ2-1; TRBD1 is a possible D gene (5 bases). The V end lost 5 bases, the J end lost 6 bases, and 8 bases lay between the germline ends. This CDR3 has 12 residues. The germline V gene encodes CDR1 MNHEY and CDR2 SVGEGT. CDR3 sequence: CASSGATNEQFF. CDR3 DNA: TGTGCCAGCAGTGGGGCTACCAATGAGCAGTTCTTC.

The DNA of the CDR3 is TGTGCCAGCAGTTCGCCTTCTAGCGGGGGGACCTACGAGCAGTACTTC. It specifies CASSSPSSGGTYEQYF. V gene TRBV28 combines with J gene TRBJ2-7; 11 bases line up with TRBD2. There are 16 residues in the CDR3. Per germline, CDR1 MDHEN and CDR2 SYDVKM. J lost 2 bases, V lost 4 bases, and 7 bases had no gene match.

This clonotype was found a few times. The chain couples TRBV7-6 to TRBJ2-2, with 8 bases fitting TRBD1. V trimming: 4 bases; J trimming: 6 bases; junction bases outside the gene matches: 4. Germline V gene sequence: CDR1 SGHVS, CDR2 FNYEAQ. The CDR3 has 14 residues. The CDR3 coding sequence is TGTGCCAGCAGCTCCACACAGGGGGCCGGGGAGCTGTTTTTT. Protein sequence: CASSSTQGAGELFF.

Many counts were recorded for this clonotype. J is TRBJ2-1 and V is TRBV7-8, with D perhaps given as TRBD1 or TRBD2 (6 bases each). This CDR3 has 15 residues. Trimming took off 5 bases at V and 6 bases at J, with 17 bases between the two ends. Germline CDR1 SGHVS, CDR2 FQNEAQ. The CDR3 protein is CASSRAGGHRNEQFF. The CDR3 DNA reads TGTGCCAGCAGCCGGGCCGGGGGCCACCGCAATGAGCAGTTCTTC.

CDR3 coding DNA: TGTGCCAGCTTGGGCAGGGGTATTGACTACACCTTC. Protein sequence: CASLGRGIDYTF. The chain uses TRBV12-3 or TRBV12-4 and TRBJ1-2; tentative D call: TRBD1 (6 bases). This CDR3 is built from 12 residues. Trimming took off 8 bases at V and 10 bases at J, with 17 bases between the two ends.

This clonotype has ten or more counts. The chain combines TRBV7-2 with TRBJ2-5; D is unresolved. Deletions cut 1 base from V and 2 bases from J, with 2 bases between. The CDR3 has 12 amino acids. Per germline, CDR1 SGHTA and CDR2 FQGNSA. For the CDR3, the DNA is TGTGCCAGCAGCTTAGTACAAGAGACCCAGTACTTC. Protein product: CASSLVQETQYF.